The clone carrying this T cell receptor (beta chain) has more than one count but fewer than ten. Its antigen is unknown. Germline V gives CDR1 MNHNS, CDR2 SASEGT. V lost 6 bases and J lost 0, with 10 bases in between. This CDR3 comprises 14 residues. No fewer than 7 million PBMCs went into each sample. A second PCR, run for about 6 to 11 cycles, used a sample-barcoded 5' primer plus a J-beta primer mix. TCRdb recomputed calls from the 5' RACE reads with MiXCR, one row per CDR3 protein. The table records fewer than 750,000 distinct CDR3 sequences, approximately 52% of them present only once. This sample stems from a study of blood T cells in healthy people across ages. General study results and limits: Greater diversity and more naive CD4+ cells were seen in long-lived donors than in aged donors. Underestimates were what the diversity estimates from one million T cells were considered to be.

This receptor was taken from a woman aged 80 or over in good health. The chain combines TRBV6-1 with TRBJ2-3; D uncertain. Sequenced: blood. CDR3 sequence (DNA): TGTGCCAGCAGCGGCTACCGGAGCACAGATACGCAGTATTTT. It yields the protein CASSGYRSTDTQYF.